Presented here are 10 T cell receptor beta chains from one specimen sequenced in a study of CXCR3-negative and CXCR3-positive naive CD8 T cells (dated by TCRdb to about 2019). General findings and caveats noted by the study authors: Compared with CXCR3-negative naive cells, CXCR3-positive naive cells had TRB CDR3s with higher hydrophobicity (lower Kidera factor 4), lower energy, and higher strength and volume indices.

The sample was run on a NextSeq 550. The Human TCR Profiling Kit (MiLaboratory) was used to make UMI-labeled 5' RACE TRB cDNA libraries. The reads, reprocessed by TCRdb, yield one row per CDR3 protein sequence and no DNA. The table kept for this sample lists tens of thousands of distinct CDR3 sequences. Together, the top ten hold around 0.53% of the sample. These receptors' targets are unknown. Sample: naive CXCR3+ CD8+ T cells from blood. The sample's cell subset or site label is to be understood as: CD45RO-CCR7+CD27+CD95- naive CD8+ T cells expressing CXCR3 (TNR3+). The receptors were sampled from a human donor in good health. Some clones in this sample may be carry-over from other donors' samples.

The chain carries TRBV28 and TRBJ2-7; TCRdb's assignment of TRBD1 cannot be checked, as there is no DNA. Germline V CDR1 and CDR2: MDHEN, SYDVKM. The CDR3 has 13 residues. CDR3 loop: CASSLPGSYEQYF.

The chain is built from TRBV24-1 and TRBJ2-1; there is no DNA to check the TCRdb D call of TRBD1. CDR3 length: 12 amino acids. Germline CDR1 KGHDR, CDR2 SFDVKD. The CDR3 spells CATSDFPGEQFF.

The CDR3 reads CASRDAKNTEAFF. This chain links TRBV6-2 or TRBV6-3 with TRBJ1-1. This CDR3 spans 13 amino acids. From germline, CDR1 is MNHEY and CDR2 SVGEGT.

V usage is TRBV7-8 and J usage is TRBJ2-2; without DNA, the TCRdb call of TRBD1 cannot be checked. Germline V gene lookup returns CDR1 SGHVS and CDR2 FQNEAQ. The CDR3 is 16 amino acids. This CDR3 reads CASSLGPGGGTGELFF. The full variable domain, with the rest looked up from reference TRBV7-8 and TRBJ2-2, is GAGVSQSPRYKVAKRGQDVALRCDPISGHVSLFWYQQALGQGPEFLTYFQNEAQLDKSGLPSDRFFAERPEGSVSTLKIQRTQQEDSAVYLCASSLGPGGGTGELFFGEGSRLTVL.

The V and J genes are TRBV11-1 and TRBJ2-7; lacking DNA, the TRBD1 call made by TCRdb goes unchecked. Per germline, CDR1 SGHAT and CDR2 FQDESV (reference sequence). This CDR3 region has 15 residues. Here the CDR3 reads CASSPRDRADYEQYF.

The chain uses TRBV14 and TRBJ2-7. Germline V gene sequence: CDR1 SGHDN, CDR2 FVKESK. The CDR3 extends over 12 amino acids. The CDR3 region is CASSHKTYEQYF.

The genes are TRBV6-2 or TRBV6-3 and TRBJ2-7. CDR1 and CDR2 (germline): MNHEY, SVGEGT. This CDR3 contains 15 residues. CDR3 amino acids: CASSYGLHPSYEQYF.

The chain couples TRBV14 to TRBJ2-2; the TRBD2 assignment by TCRdb is unverifiable without DNA. The CDR3 is 16 amino acids. The germline V gene encodes CDR1 SGHDN and CDR2 FVKESK. CDR3 amino acids: CASSQPASGNTGELFF.

The chain has TRBV29-1 and TRBJ2-2. Germline V gene lookup returns CDR1 SQVTM and CDR2 ANQGSEA. The CDR3 is 12 amino acids. The CDR3 is CSVVWNTGELFF.

V is TRBV20-1 and J is TRBJ2-1; lacking DNA, the TRBD1 call made by TCRdb goes unchecked. This CDR3 has 12 amino acids. The V gene's germline CDR1 is DFQATT and CDR2 SNEGSKA (reference sequence). The CDR3 loop is CSARVGGQGYFF.